This T cell receptor beta chain stems from a study of T cell repertoires in cytomegalovirus infection. Study information: It was the public TCR beta signatures that indicated both CMV infection and matching HLA type. Study-wide results and caveats: Using cumulative public TCR beta family frequency, the authors identified those who carried CMV together with the relevant HLA. The ex vivo response was dominated by HLA-C-restricted CMV-specific TCR beta clonotypes.

The V gene lost 4 bases and the J gene lost 6 bases, with 21 bases spanning the gap. The CDR3 is made up of 16 amino acids. Per germline, CDR1 SEHNR and CDR2 FQNEAQ (reference sequence). This clonotype occurred many times. Its antigen is unidentified. TCRdb ran MiXCR on the reads and lists one entry per CDR3 protein. The data show hundreds of thousands of distinct CDR3 sequences, 11% seen once. The chain carries TRBV7-9 and TRBJ1-2, with a tentative D call TRBD1 (5 bases). The sample consisted of PBMCs. The clonotype was recovered from a human donor in good health (CMV status not recorded). Some clones in this sample may be carry-over from other donors' samples. In DNA, the CDR3 is TGTGCCAGCAGCTCCCTCCGGCAGGGCCACCGGGATGGCTACACCTTC. Amino acid sequence: CASSSLRQGHRDGYTF.